This T cell receptor (beta chain) was recorded in a study of quantifying T cell responses using KT2 cells (dated 2017 in TCRdb). In terms of the full investigation: RNA was DNase-treated and reverse transcribed with TCR alpha and beta constant-region primers, mostly using SuperScript III. Under optimum conditions, the efficiency of the T4 ligation step was estimated to be more than 8%. To avoid over-amplification, PCR2 was carried out as a SYBR Green qPCR and halted once a predetermined fluorescence threshold was reached. General study outcomes and caveats: The numbers of KT2 alpha and beta sequences increased linearly with the number of input KT2 cells across several orders of magnitude. KT2 sequences were still detected at the lowest spike-in tested, roughly one KT2 cell per 100,000 PBMC. No side-by-side comparison of the pipeline with other TCR sequencing techniques was included in the study. Saturation was seen in the detection of KT2 sequences when very high numbers of KT2 cells were spiked in.

The receptor library was made with UMI-ligation and nested PCR. A single-stranded oligonucleotide carrying the Illumina SP2 sequence and a UMI was ligated to the cDNA 3' end using T4 RNA ligase 1. PCR1 used roughly 4 cycles (98 degrees C 15 s, 69 degrees C 30 s, 72 degrees C 40 s), and the beta primer was an equimolar mix of RC1.1 and RC1.2 that covered TRBC1 and TRBC2. Starting at PCR2, TCR alpha and beta chains were handled separately, and sample indices and Illumina adaptors were added. Placed after an 8-base spacer, the UMI was made up of 12 random nucleotides arranged as two hexamers with a spacer between them. Libraries were sequenced on an Illumina MiSeq using v2 2x251 paired-end chemistry, with more than 9 samples typically included per run. To increase diversity, roughly 5-8% PhiX DNA was added to each sequencing library. The original pipeline was this. The raw reads were converted into FASTQ with bcl2fastq and then demultiplexed by dual indices with Demultiplexor. V and J genes were assigned by Decombinator through tag matching, with a single base-pair mismatch permitted. UMIs were used by Collapsinator to correct both sequencing errors and frequency errors caused by PCR heterogeneity. CDR3Translator converted Decombinator identifiers into nucleotide sequence, translated that sequence into amino acids, and extracted CDR3 based on C- and N-terminal motifs. Each distinct KT2 TCR was counted as a cluster of KT2 sequences sharing one unique molecular identifier. The public reads were reanalyzed by TCRdb: fastp trimming at Q25, MiXCR alignment, in-frame beta chains only. Merged by CDR3 protein, the rows form single entries marked with the most common genes and DNA. What appears here as the V and J calls and clone size reflects TCRdb's work, not the paper's. The sample table records fewer than 40,000 distinct CDR3 sequences; 6% to 9.5% of these occur just once. 15% to 17% of the sample is held by the ten biggest clonotypes.

Known numbers of KT2, a T cell clone whose TCR had been sequenced previously, were spiked into unfractionated PBMC to test the sensitivity and accuracy of the pipeline. A range of KT2-to-PBMC ratios was produced by mixing KT2 cells with a fixed number of PBMC. This clonotype was detected ten times or more. Its binding antigen is unknown. It has no much larger one-base neighbor in the sample; base qualities were not kept. Sample: PBMCs spiked with cells of the T cell clone KT2. This receptor was obtained from a human donor.

DNA sequence: TGTGCCAGCCTCACCGGGACAGGTTCCCACGAGCAGTACTTC. This gives the protein CASLTGTGSHEQYF. The chain joins TRBV2 to TRBJ2-7, and 8 bases in between align with TRBD1. Counted from cysteine to phenylalanine, this CDR3 has 14 amino acids. The kept DNA is CDR3 alone, 42 bases in frame from the first base. CDR1 SNHLY and CDR2 FYNNEI are derived from the germline V gene. Trimming removed 8 bases from V and 5 bases from J; the gene matches leave 11 bases unexplained. Reference TRBV2 and TRBJ2-7 genes cover what lies past the CDR3, so the full variable domain is EPEVTQTPSHQVTQMGQEVILRCVPISNHLYFYWYRQILGQKVEFLVSFYNNEISEKSEIFDDQFSVERPDGSNFTLKIRSTKLEDSAMYFCASLTGTGSHEQYFGPGTRLTVT.